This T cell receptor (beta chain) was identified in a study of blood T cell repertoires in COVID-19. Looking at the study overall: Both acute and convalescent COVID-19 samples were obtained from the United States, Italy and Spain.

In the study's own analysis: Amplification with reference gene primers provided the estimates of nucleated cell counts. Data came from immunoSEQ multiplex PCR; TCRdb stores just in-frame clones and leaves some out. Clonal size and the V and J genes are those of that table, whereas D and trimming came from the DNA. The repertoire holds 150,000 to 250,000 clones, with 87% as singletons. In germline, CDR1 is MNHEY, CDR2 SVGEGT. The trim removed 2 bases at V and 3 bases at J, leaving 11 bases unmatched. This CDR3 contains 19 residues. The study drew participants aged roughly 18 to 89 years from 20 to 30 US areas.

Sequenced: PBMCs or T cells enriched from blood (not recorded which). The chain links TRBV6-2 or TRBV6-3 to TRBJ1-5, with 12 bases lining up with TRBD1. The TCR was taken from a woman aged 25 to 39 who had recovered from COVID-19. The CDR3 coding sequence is TGTGCCAGCAGTTACGCGCGTTCCGGGACAGGGGGCTTCAATCAGCCCCAGCATTTT. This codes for CASSYARSGTGGFNQPQHF.